This TCR beta chain comes out of a study of blood T cell repertoires in COVID-19. Study information: Researchers got acute and convalescent COVID-19 samples from the United States, Italy and Spain. Sources were T cells, B-cell-depleted T cells, or PBMCs; the material itself was cDNA or gDNA.

The CDR3 has 15 residues. Original methodology: For nucleated cells, counts were estimated from reference gene primer amplification. The assay was immunoSEQ multiplex PCR, and TCRdb's table has in-frame clones only and misses some. Clonal size and the V and J genes are those of that table, whereas D and trimming came from the DNA. The sample consists of 20,000 to 25,000 clones, about 89% of them appearing once. The receptor was derived from a woman in her fifties or sixties with active COVID-19. The gene calls are TRBV21-1 and TRBJ2-2; the table assigns TRBD2, which was not confirmed against the DNA. TRBV21-1 is designated a pseudogene. What was sequenced was peripheral blood. CDR3 in DNA: TGTGCCAGCAGCAAAAACCTCCGGGTCGCCGGGGAGCTGTTTTTT. Protein sequence: CASSKNLRVAGELFF.